One sample yielded the 17 T cell receptor beta chains listed below, sequenced in a study of molecular identifiers for immune sequencing clone quantification. One entry per CDR3 protein, called by TCRdb with MiXCR from the PCR reads. The sample lists just under 65,000 distinct CDR3 sequences; 15% to 20% were seen once. Material for sequencing was naive CD8+ T cells from blood, with Jurkat cell RNA spiked in. The subset denotes: FACS-sorted CD8+CD4-CCR7+CD45RA+ naive T cells. Receptor source: a human donor in good health. Some libraries in this study had Jurkat cell RNA spiked in.

As regards this clonotype: One base away lies a much larger clone, so this may be a sequencing read error. The rearrangement joins TRBV7-3 to TRBJ2-5; D ambiguous. In germline, CDR1 is SGHTA, CDR2 FQGTGA. This CDR3 region has 13 residues. V lost 4 bases, J lost 2 bases, and 8 bases lay in between. CDR3: CASSSMGQETQYF. CDR3 sequence (DNA): TGTGCCAGCAGCTCAATGGGACAAGAGACCCAGTACTTC.

This clonotype has ten or more counts. The chain joins TRBV29-1 to TRBJ2-1, with 7 bases lining up with TRBD1. The CDR3 is 14 residues long. CDR1 is SQVTM and CDR2 is ANQGSEA in the germline V gene. The junction had 3 bases not matched to a gene; V was cut back by 3 bases and J by 1 base. The CDR3 DNA reads as TGCAGCGTTGACTGGACAGGTTCCTACAATGAGCAGTTCTTC. This translates into CSVDWTGSYNEQFF.

This clonotype showed up many times. The V call is TRBV24-1, the J call TRBJ2-1; tentative D call: TRBD2 (6 bases). CDR1 and CDR2 from the germline V gene are KGHDR and SFDVKD. CDR3 size: 15 residues. V lost 4 bases and J lost 9, with 18 bases in between. The CDR3 protein is CATSDPGKLAIEQFF. Written as DNA, the CDR3 is TGTGCCACCAGTGACCCCGGAAAACTAGCAATTGAGCAGTTCTTC.

Turning to this clonotype: A read error may explain this, as a much larger clone is one base away. The rearrangement uses TRBV27 and TRBJ2-7; TRBD1 matches at 7 bases. Germline CDR1 and CDR2: MNHEY and SMNVEV (reference sequence). The CDR3 extends over 17 amino acids. In DNA, the CDR3 is TGTGCCGGCAGGCCCTTCATGGGGCAGGGGGACTCCTACGAGCAGTACTTC. Amino acid sequence: CAGRPFMGQGDSYEQYF.

This clonotype has a count of ten or more. The genes are TRBV15 and TRBJ1-3, with a possible D match to TRBD1 (5 bases). The germline CDR1 and CDR2 sequences are LNHNV and YYDKDF (reference sequence). The CDR3 is 16 amino acids. V was cut by 1 base and J by 4 bases, with 14 bases left in between. The CDR3 coding sequence is TGTGCCACCAGCAGAGGAATGACAGCGCAAGGAAACACCATATATTTT. Translating gives CATSRGMTAQGNTIYF.

This clonotype appeared many times. The chain recombines TRBV6-4 with TRBJ2-3; D not certain. CDR1 and CDR2 from the germline V gene are MRHNA and SNTAGT. V was pared by 6 bases and J by 0 bases, with 7 bases between. CDR3 length equals 13 residues. In nucleotides, the CDR3 is TGTGCCAGCAGAAGACCTAGCACAGATACGCAGTATTTT. Protein: CASRRPSTDTQYF.

This clonotype was detected ten times or more. The CDR3, as DNA: TGTGCCAGCAGCTTATCTTGGTCCGGGAACACTGAAGCTTTCTTT. Translated: CASSLSWSGNTEAFF. The V and J genes are TRBV7-9 and TRBJ1-1; D is ambiguous. V lost 2 bases to trimming and J lost 1 base, with 11 bases between them. This CDR3 spans 15 amino acids. Germline V CDR1 and CDR2: SEHNR, FQNEAQ (reference sequence).

This clonotype was recorded at least ten times. The genes are TRBV3-1 and TRBJ2-1; 8 nucleotides match TRBD2. V shed 0 bases and J 8 bases; nucleotides not matched to a gene: 9. The CDR3 loop spans 16 amino acids. CDR1 and CDR2 from the germline V gene are LGHDT and YNNKEL (reference sequence). The DNA of the CDR3 is TGTGCCAGCAGCCAAGATCCGTGGACTAGCTTAGATGAGCAGTTCTTC. This translates into CASSQDPWTSLDEQFF.

This clonotype came up many times. This sequence joins TRBV5-1 and TRBJ2-3; 9 positions agree with TRBD2. V was pared by 1 base and J by 2 bases, with 11 bases of the junction left unmatched. This CDR3 has 18 residues. Germline V CDR1 and CDR2: SGHRS, YFSETQ. CDR3 DNA: TGCGCCAGCAGCTTGCGGCTAGCGGGACCTGAATTCACAGATACGCAGTATTTT. Protein: CASSLRLAGPEFTDTQYF. Together with reference TRBV5-1 and TRBJ2-3, the CDR3 gives the full variable domain: KAGVTQTPRYLIKTRGQQVTLSCSPISGHRSVSWYQQTPGQGLQFLFEYFSETQRNKGNFPGRFSGRQFSNSRSEMNVSTLELGDSALYLCASSLRLAGPEFTDTQYFGPGTRLTVL.

This clonotype came up many times. One end of the junction varies from germline; a read error may be responsible. The J gene is TRBJ2-7, the V gene TRBV5-1; 10 positions match TRBD1. Germline CDR1 and CDR2: SGHRS and YFSETQ. This CDR3 has 9 amino acids. Written as DNA, the CDR3 is TGCGCCAGCGGGACAGGGGTCCCCTTC. Translating it yields CASGTGVPF. The full variable domain, rest sourced from reference TRBV5-1 and TRBJ2-7, is KAGVTQTPRYLIKTRGQQVTLSCSPISGHRSVSWYQQTPGQGLQFLFEYFSETQRNKGNFPGRFSGRQFSNSRSEMNVSTLELGDSALYLCASGTGVPFGPGTRLTVT.

Ten or more counts support this clonotype. The chain carries TRBV7-6 and TRBJ1-5; D may be TRBD1 (5 bases). The CDR3 covers 15 residues. The germline CDR1 and CDR2 sequences are SGHVS and FNYEAQ. V lost 1 base and J 7 bases, leaving 14 bases between the germline ends. DNA of the CDR3: TGTGCCAGCAGCTTAGGGGCCCGGGGGTACCAGCCCCAGCATTTT. It codes for CASSLGARGYQPQHF.

This clonotype was seen many times. V gene TRBV27 combines with J gene TRBJ2-7; 7 bases match TRBD2. V lost 6 bases, J lost 5 bases, and 10 bases stayed unmatched. The germline CDR1 and CDR2 sequences are MNHEY and SMNVEV (reference sequence). The CDR3 sequence is 14 residues long. CDR3 region: CASSPGAGVNEQYF. In DNA form, the CDR3 reads TGTGCCAGCAGCCCCGGGGCGGGGGTCAACGAGCAGTACTTC.

In its sample, this clonotype was seen many times. V is TRBV27 and J is TRBJ1-1, with TRBD1 identical over 7 bases. This CDR3 is built from 13 residues. Germline CDR1 reads MNHEY; CDR2 reads SMNVEV (reference sequence). Unmatched junction bases numbered 10, after V lost 4 bases and J lost 11 bases. For the CDR3, the DNA is TGTGCCAGCAGTTCCCTAGACAGGGCGGACGCTTTCTTT. Translation gives CASSSLDRADAFF.

On this clonotype: Possible read error: a much larger clone is one base away. This chain connects TRBV10-3 to TRBJ2-7, with D possibly being TRBD1 (5 bases). Germline V gene lookup returns CDR1 ENHRY and CDR2 SYGVKD. The CDR3 is made up of 13 amino acids. Trimming removed 8 bases from V and 2 bases from J, with 13 bases in between. The CDR3 is CAIGATETYEQYF. The CDR3 DNA follows: TGTGCCATCGGGGCGACTGAAACCTACGAGCAGTACTTC.

This clonotype was counted many times. This chain uses TRBV7-8 with TRBJ2-5; 7 bases are shared with TRBD2. Per the germline V gene, CDR1 is SGHVS and CDR2 is FQNEAQ. J lost 5 bases, V lost 5 bases, and 8 bases had no gene match. CDR3 size: 14 residues. CDR3 in amino acids: CASSPLGSGETQYF. CDR3 nucleotide sequence: TGTGCCAGCAGCCCTCTTGGTAGCGGGGAGACCCAGTACTTC. Full variable domain (missing parts from reference TRBV7-8 and TRBJ2-5): GAGVSQSPRYKVAKRGQDVALRCDPISGHVSLFWYQQALGQGPEFLTYFQNEAQLDKSGLPSDRFFAERPEGSVSTLKIQRTQQEDSAVYLCASSPLGSGETQYFGPGTRLLVL.

This clonotype was seen repeatedly, ten times or more. This chain joins TRBV27 and TRBJ2-2, with 8 bases aligning to TRBD1. CDR3 length: 14 amino acids. V lost 6 bases, J lost 4 bases, and 4 bases stayed unmatched. The germline gives CDR1 MNHEY, CDR2 SMNVEV (reference sequence). CDR3 loop: CASRGQGVTGELFF. In nucleotides, the CDR3 is TGTGCCAGCAGAGGACAGGGTGTCACCGGGGAGCTGTTTTTT.

This clonotype was picked up many times. The gene calls are TRBV30 and TRBJ2-2; D unresolved. Germline-derived CDR1 and CDR2 are GTSNPN and SVGIG (reference sequence). CDR3 length: 12 amino acids. CDR3 nucleotide sequence: TGTTCATGGAGAGTGAACACCGGGGAGCTGTTTTTT. As protein: CSWRVNTGELFF.